A selection of T cell receptor beta chains follows, all from one sample in a study of T-cell reconstitution after alpha-beta-depleted transplantation in children. TCRdb passed the PCR reads through MiXCR, listing each CDR3 protein once. The sample gives roughly 570,000 distinct CDR3 sequences, 27% of which show up once; 36% is in the top ten. The source material was PBMCs, sampled before TCRalphabeta/CD19-depleted stem cell transplant. These receptors originate from a boy under two years old with Wiskott-Aldrich syndrome, due to receive a stem cell transplant. The CDR3 runs from the conserved cysteine through the conserved F or W. D genes are given only for firm matches. Clone size is not always given. Where it is, it says once, few, many or a class for expanded clones.

>-|TRBV19|TRBJ2-2|TRBD2
TGTGCCAGTAGTATATCGGGCGGGAGTAGGACCGGGGAGCTGTTTTTT
CASSISGGSRTGELFF
>few|TRBV27|TRBJ2-5|-
TGTGCCAGCAGGAATAAGATCTGGGAGACCCAGTACTTC
CASRNKIWETQYF
>-|TRBV20-1|TRBJ1-6|TRBD1
TGCAGTGCAAAAAGACAGGGTCCGGAGACACCCCTCCACTTT
CSAKRQGPETPLHF
>-|TRBV25-1|TRBJ2-7|-
TGTGCCAGCAGTGAACTAGAAGGGAGCCCTTACGAGCAGTACTTC
CASSELEGSPYEQYF
>many|TRBV7-9|TRBJ2-3|TRBD1
TGTGCCAGCAGCTTGACAGGGATCGATACGCAGTATTTT
CASSLTGIDTQYF
>-|TRBV12-3/TRBV12-4|TRBJ1-2|-
TGTGCCAGCAGTCCCGGATCGGCGTCAGGGGACTATGGCTACACCTTC
CASSPGSASGDYGYTF
>-|TRBV10-3|TRBJ1-3|-
TGTGCCTCCTCCCGAGAGTTCTCTGGAAACACCATATATTTT
CASSREFSGNTIYF
>-|TRBV12-3/TRBV12-4|TRBJ1-5|-
TGTGCCAGCAGTCCCCGGGGAGACAGGTTCAATCAGCCCCAGCATTTT
CASSPRGDRFNQPQHF
>few|TRBV20-1|TRBJ2-1|-
TGCAGTGCTAGGGCCGAGATCGTTGAGCAGTTCTTC
CSARAEIVEQFF
>-|TRBV5-1|TRBJ2-5|-
TGCGCCAGCAGCTTGAGAACGGGAGTTGGAGAGATCCAGTACTTC
CASSLRTGVGEIQYF
>-|TRBV7-9|TRBJ1-1|-
TGTGCCAGCAGTTTTACAGGGTCGGCCACTGAAGCTTTCTTT
CASSFTGSATEAFF
>-|TRBV5-1|TRBJ2-7|-
TGCGCCAGCAGCACGCGGACTCCTAGCTCCTACGAGCAGTACTTC
CASSTRTPSSYEQYF
>-|TRBV20-1|TRBJ2-7|-
TGCAGTGCTAGTGACCAGAAGGGGGAGCAGTACTTC
CSASDQKGEQYF
>-|TRBV7-2|TRBJ2-7|TRBD1
TGTGCCAGCAGCTTAGAAGGGACCGGGACAGGAGGGCAGTACTTC
CASSLEGTGTGGQYF
>-|TRBV9|TRBJ2-1|-
TGTGCCAGCAGCGTAGCTTCCGGGGAGAGTTATCGCAATGAGCAGTTCTTC
CASSVASGESYRNEQFF
>few|TRBV2|TRBJ2-5|-
TGTGCCAGCAGTGAAGGAGGGAGTAGGGAGACCCAGTACTTC
CASSEGGSRETQYF
>few|TRBV5-6|TRBJ2-7|TRBD1
TGTGCCAGCAGCTGGACAGGGGAAACCTACGAGCAGTACTTC
CASSWTGETYEQYF
>-|TRBV7-8|TRBJ1-5|-
TGTGCCAGCAGCTCGGGGGAGAGGAGCAATCAGCCCCAGCATTTT
CASSSGERSNQPQHF
>few|TRBV6-5|TRBJ2-2|TRBD2
TGTGCCAGCAGTTACCCCTCGAGCGGGACCAACACCGGGGAGCTGTTTTTT
CASSYPSSGTNTGELFF
>-|TRBV5-1|TRBJ2-1|TRBD2
TGCGCCAGCAGCTTAACTAGCGGGAGTAGGGATGAGCAGTTCTTC
CASSLTSGSRDEQFF
>-|TRBV29-1|TRBJ2-3|-
TGCACCGTTGCGGGCTCTAGCACAGATACGCAGTATTTT
CTVAGSSTDTQYF
>-|TRBV4-1|TRBJ2-2|-
TGCGCCAGCAGCCAAGATAAGGGTAGGAAAGGAAACACCGGGGAGCTGTTTTTT
CASSQDKGRKGNTGELFF
>-|TRBV15|TRBJ2-1|-
TGTGCCACCAGCAGAGTGGATGGGACCCCCACCTATGAGCAGTTCTTC
CATSRVDGTPTYEQFF
>-|TRBV5-1|TRBJ2-1|TRBD1
TGCGCCAGCAGCTTGGAAACAGGGGGCTACAATGAGCAGTTCTTC
CASSLETGGYNEQFF
>-|TRBV5-1|TRBJ1-2|-
TGCGCCAGCAGCCCCCATGTCCAGGGAGATGGCTACACCTTC
CASSPHVQGDGYTF
>-|TRBV11-2|TRBJ2-3|-
TGTGCCAGCAGCCCGGGGACCCATAGAGGTACAGATACGCAGTATTTT
CASSPGTHRGTDTQYF
>-|TRBV27|TRBJ1-1|-
TGTGCCAGCAGTACCAGGGACGCGAACACTGAAGCTTTCTTT
CASSTRDANTEAFF
>-|TRBV5-1|TRBJ1-1|TRBD1
TGCGCCAGCAGCTGGACAGGGCTCCGGAACACTGAAGCTTTCTTT
CASSWTGLRNTEAFF
>-|TRBV5-5|TRBJ2-7|TRBD1
TGTGCCAGCAGCAGAGCTTCCGGGACAGGTACCGAGCAGTACTTC
CASSRASGTGTEQYF
>few|TRBV2|TRBJ2-1|-
TGTGCCAGCATATGGGGGGACCCCTCCTACAATGAGCAGTTCTTC
CASIWGDPSYNEQFF
>few|TRBV10-2|TRBJ1-2|-
TGCGCCACCCACCCAGGGAGTAACTATGGCTACACCTTC
CATHPGSNYGYTF
>once|TRBV15|TRBJ2-5|-
TGTGCCACCAGCAGAGATCAGTTACTGGTACAAGAGACCCAGTACTTC
CATSRDQLLVQETQYF
>-|TRBV20-1|TRBJ2-1|-
TGCAGTGCTAGAGCCAGGGTCAATGAGCAGTTCTTC
CSARARVNEQFF
>-|TRBV5-1|TRBJ2-1|-
TGCGCCAGCAGCTTGACGGAACAGGGAACCAATGAGCAGTTCTTC
CASSLTEQGTNEQFF
>-|TRBV20-1|TRBJ2-7|TRBD1
TGCAGTGCGCGTACAGGGGTTCAGCAGTACTTC
CSARTGVQQYF
>few|TRBV27|TRBJ1-2|-
TGTGCCAGCAGGCGTGGGGTCTATGGCTACACCTTC
CASRRGVYGYTF
>-|TRBV20-1|TRBJ1-2|-
TGCAGTGGGGTGGGGGCGGGTGGCTACACCTTC
CSGVGAGGYTF
>-|TRBV5-1|TRBJ1-2|-
TGCGCCAGCAGCGGAACAGGTTCCAGTGGCTACACCTTC
CASSGTGSSGYTF
>few|TRBV24-1|TRBJ1-2|TRBD1
TGTGCCACCAGTGACCCGAAGACAGGGAACTATGGCTACACCTTC
CATSDPKTGNYGYTF
>few|TRBV30|TRBJ1-2|-
TGTGCCTCGGACATATCTAACTATGGCTACACCTTC
CASDISNYGYTF
>-|TRBV28|TRBJ1-1|TRBD1
TGTGCCAGCTGTGTAGACAGGGTTATCACTGAAGCTTTCTTT
CASCVDRVITEAFF
>-|TRBV27|TRBJ1-5|-
TGTGCCAGCAGTCGCCGACAGTCCAATCAGCCCCAGCATTTT
CASSRRQSNQPQHF
>few|TRBV30|TRBJ2-3|-
TGTGCCTGGGCGGTGGGAGATACGCAGTATTTT
CAWAVGDTQYF
>-|TRBV10-3|TRBJ2-1|-
TGTGCCATCAGGCCGACTAGTGGAGCCTACAATGAGCAGTTCTTC
CAIRPTSGAYNEQFF
>-|TRBV7-2|TRBJ1-1|-
TGTGCCAGCAGCGACCAGGCCGGGGGATACACTGAAGCTTTCTTT
CASSDQAGGYTEAFF
>-|TRBV9|TRBJ2-1|-
TGTGCCAGCAGCGTAGTTCCATACTACAATGAGCAGTTCTTC
CASSVVPYYNEQFF
>-|TRBV20-1|TRBJ2-3|TRBD2
TGCAGTGCGGATAGCGGGAAAATTTGGACAGATACGCAGTATTTT
CSADSGKIWTDTQYF
>-|TRBV20-1|TRBJ2-1|-
TGCAGTGCTATGACTCTGGCGGGACCCACTCTCGAGCAGTTCTTC
CSAMTLAGPTLEQFF
>few|TRBV20-1|TRBJ2-1|TRBD2
TGCAGTGCTACCCAAACTAGCGGATACACCTACAATGAGCAGTTCTTC
CSATQTSGYTYNEQFF
>few|TRBV27|TRBJ2-7|-
TGTGCCAGCAGTTCGACGGGACTTCCCGAGCAGTACTTC
CASSSTGLPEQYF
>-|TRBV28|TRBJ1-5|-
TGTGCCAGCAGTTTATCCCAGGAGGGCTTTAATCAGCCCCAGCATTTT
CASSLSQEGFNQPQHF
>-|TRBV11-2|TRBJ2-5|-
TGTGCCAGCAGCTTGGCGTTACAGGGAGGAGAGACCCAGTACTTC
CASSLALQGGETQYF
>-|TRBV10-3|TRBJ2-5|TRBD2
TGTGCCATCAGTTTAGCGGGAGGGCAAGAGACCCAGTACTTC
CAISLAGGQETQYF
>few|TRBV5-1|TRBJ2-1|-
TGCGCCAGCAGCTTTGGCGTCCGCAGAGAGCAGTTCTTC
CASSFGVRREQFF
>few|TRBV6-1|TRBJ2-1|TRBD2
TGTGCCAGCACCCACGGTAGCGGGAGGACTAATGAGCAGTTCTTC
CASTHGSGRTNEQFF
>-|TRBV27|TRBJ2-7|TRBD2
TGTGCCAGCAGTTTAACTAGCGGGGGAACCTACGAGCAGTACTTC
CASSLTSGGTYEQYF
>-|TRBV12-3/TRBV12-4|TRBJ2-1|TRBD2
TGTGCCAGCAGCAAACGAGCGGGGTATTCCTACAATGAGCAGTTCTTC
CASSKRAGYSYNEQFF
>-|TRBV20-1|TRBJ2-1|-
TGCAGTGCTGCAGGTAGGGCCTACAATGAGCAGTTCTTC
CSAAGRAYNEQFF
>-|TRBV19|TRBJ2-7|-
TGTGCCAGTATTGCGGGTCAGCATCTCAAATCCTACGAGCAGTACTTC
CASIAGQHLKSYEQYF